The 32 T cell receptor beta chains below come from one sample, sequenced in a study of blood T cell repertoires in COVID-19. Assay: immunoSEQ multiplex PCR; the TCRdb copy retains only in-frame clones and omits some. The sample records over 40,000 clones, around 90% being singletons. Input material: peripheral blood. The source is a man between 65 and 85 years old with active COVID-19.

This rearrangement joins TRBV5-1 to TRBJ2-1; 8 bases align to TRBD2. This CDR3 has 15 amino acids. Trimming removed 3 bases from V and 4 bases from J; junction bases left unmatched: 6. Germline CDR1 SGHRS, CDR2 YFSETQ. The CDR3 nucleotides are TGCGCCAGCAGCTCTCGGGGGGGCTCATACAATGAGCAGTTCTTC. Protein sequence: CASSSRGGSYNEQFF.

The V and J genes are TRBV7-9 and TRBJ2-2; unclear D gene. CDR3 length: 13 amino acids. CDR1 and CDR2 from the germline V gene are SEHNR and FQNEAQ (reference sequence). V lost 5 bases to trimming and J lost 4 bases, with 8 bases between them. CDR3 sequence reads: CASSLEATGELFF. DNA for the CDR3: TGTGCCAGCAGCCTCGAAGCCACCGGGGAGCTGTTTTTT.

This chain links TRBV30 with TRBJ2-7; 11 nucleotides line up with TRBD2. The CDR3 spans 12 residues. In germline, CDR1 is GTSNPN, CDR2 SVGIG (reference sequence). V was clipped by 4 bases and J by 6 bases; unmatched bases: 2. The CDR3 DNA is TGTGCCTGGACCCTAGCGGGGGGCGAGCAGTACTTC. Translation gives CAWTLAGGEQYF.

The rearrangement joins TRBV20-1 to TRBJ1-1, with D tentatively TRBD1 (5 bases). Germline V CDR1 and CDR2: DFQATT, SNEGSKA (reference sequence). CDR3 size: 11 residues. V was clipped by 1 base and J by 12 bases, with 12 bases between them. The CDR3 DNA reads as TGCAGTGCTAGAGGACACAGGAGTACTTTCTTT. Its translation: CSARGHRSTFF.

The CDR3 sequence: CASSDRRGGRNEQFF. CDR3 bases: TGCGCCAGCAGTGATCGGCGGGGGGGCCGGAATGAGCAGTTCTTC. V and J are TRBV10-1 and TRBJ2-1; 9 bases fit TRBD2. The trim removed 3 bases at V and 7 bases at J, leaving 7 bases unmatched. Germline V gives CDR1 WNHNN, CDR2 SYGVQD (reference sequence). The CDR3 extends over 15 amino acids.

This clone was detected only once. V gene TRBV3-1 (or the pseudogene TRBV3-2) combines with J gene TRBJ2-7, with TRBD1 matching over 9 bases. V lost 4 bases, J lost 4 bases, and 5 bases stayed unmatched. The CDR3 loop spans 14 amino acids. Germline V gene lookup returns CDR1 LGHDT and CDR2 YNNKEL (reference sequence). CDR3 DNA: TGTGCCAGCAGCCGACAGGGGGATTATTACGAGCAGTACTTC. It encodes CASSRQGDYYEQYF.

This chain uses TRBV6-5 with TRBJ2-7, with TRBD1 identical over 10 bases. With 6 bases clipped from V and 2 bases from J, the junction kept 7 bases outside the gene matches. Germline loops: CDR1 MNHEY, CDR2 SVGAGI. This CDR3 has 15 amino acids. The CDR3 nucleotides are TGTGCCAGCAGAAGGGGGGGACAGGGGCCCTACGAGCAGTACTTC. Protein product: CASRRGGQGPYEQYF.

V and J are TRBV2 and TRBJ1-1; 8 bases fit TRBD1. The CDR3 sequence is 16 residues long. The germline V gene encodes CDR1 SNHLY and CDR2 FYNNEI. J gave up 5 bases and V 2 bases, and 10 bases lay outside the gene matches. In nucleotides, the CDR3 is TGTGCCAGCAGTGAATTTGCAGGGGGCGTTAGTACTGAAGCTTTCTTT. It encodes CASSEFAGGVSTEAFF. Complete variable domain (other parts from reference TRBV2 and TRBJ1-1): EPEVTQTPSHQVTQMGQEVILRCVPISNHLYFYWYRQILGQKVEFLVSFYNNEISEKSEIFDDQFSVERPDGSNFTLKIRSTKLEDSAMYFCASSEFAGGVSTEAFFGQGTRLTVV.

The V gene is TRBV6-5, the J gene TRBJ2-7, with D possibly TRBD1 on 5 matching bases. Per germline, CDR1 MNHEY and CDR2 SVGAGI. CDR3 length: 14 residues. The V end was cut by 5 bases, the J end by 5 bases, with 16 bases between. CDR3 DNA: TGTGCCAGCAGTCGCGGTGTAGGGGCCCACGAGCAGTACTTC. Protein: CASSRGVGAHEQYF.

V gene TRBV5-1 combines with J gene TRBJ2-6; D not certain. V gave up 4 bases and J gave up 0 bases, with 8 bases separating them. The CDR3 loop spans 15 amino acids. Germline values: CDR1 SGHRS, CDR2 YFSETQ. CDR3 residues: CASSPVRSGANVLTF. The CDR3 nucleotides read TGCGCCAGCAGCCCGGTACGCTCTGGGGCCAACGTCCTGACTTTC. The whole variable domain, remainder taken from reference TRBV5-1 and TRBJ2-6, is KAGVTQTPRYLIKTRGQQVTLSCSPISGHRSVSWYQQTPGQGLQFLFEYFSETQRNKGNFPGRFSGRQFSNSRSEMNVSTLELGDSALYLCASSPVRSGANVLTFGAGSRLTVL.

The chain is built from TRBV7-2 and TRBJ2-7; 10 bases are shared with TRBD1. CDR1 SGHTA and CDR2 FQGNSA come from the germline V gene. The CDR3 is made up of 16 amino acids. The V segment lost 1 base and the J segment 2 bases; nucleotides outside the gene matches: 5. The CDR3 protein is CASSLESGQGAYEQYF. The CDR3 DNA follows: TGTGCCAGCAGCTTAGAAAGCGGACAGGGGGCCTACGAGCAGTACTTC.

This clone has just a few counts. The rearrangement joins TRBV9 to TRBJ2-2; 9 nucleotides align to TRBD1. Germline lookup yields CDR1 SGDLS and CDR2 YYNGEE. The CDR3 totals 15 residues. V lost 4 bases and J lost 7; bases outside the gene matches: 8. Written as DNA, the CDR3 is TGTGCCAGCAGCTACGCCGGGACAGGGCACGGGGAGCTGTTTTTT. Translating it yields CASSYAGTGHGELFF.

This chain links TRBV4-1 with TRBJ1-2; D gene unclear. CDR3 length equals 16 residues. Germline V CDR1 and CDR2: MGHRA, YSYEKL. V was clipped by 2 bases and J by 2 bases, with 15 bases between them. The CDR3 bases are TGCGCCAGCAGCCAACTCCTGACCGGAGGAAACTATGGCTACACCTTC. Protein product: CASSQLLTGGNYGYTF.

This chain connects TRBV7-8 to TRBJ2-5, with no clear D. V was shortened by 5 bases and J by 5 bases, with 18 bases between the two germline ends. In germline, CDR1 is SGHVS, CDR2 FQNEAQ. CDR3 size: 15 residues. CDR3 region: CASSRVSGSLETQYF. The CDR3 DNA reads as TGTGCCAGCAGCCGAGTCTCAGGCTCCCTGGAGACCCAGTACTTC.

In nucleotides, the CDR3 is TGTGCCAGCAAAGTGACAGGCACAGCCTACGAGCAGTACTTC. Its translation: CASKVTGTAYEQYF. The J gene is TRBJ2-7, the V gene TRBV5-5; tentative D call: TRBD1 (6 bases). The CDR3 contains 14 residues. The germline CDR1 and CDR2 sequences are SGHKS and YYEKEE (reference sequence). The V and J ends lost 6 bases and 2 bases respectively, with 15 bases between them.

The chain combines TRBV11-2 with TRBJ2-7; D unresolved. Germline V gene lookup returns CDR1 SGHAT and CDR2 FQNNGV. V lost 0 bases and J 1 base, leaving 4 bases between the germline ends. CDR3 length: 13 residues. Written as DNA, the CDR3 is TGTGCCAGCAGCTTAGATCGGTCCTACGAGCAGTACTTC. As protein: CASSLDRSYEQYF.

The count of this clone is one. This rearrangement joins TRBV6-4 to TRBJ2-1; D uncertain. Per germline, CDR1 MRHNA and CDR2 SNTAGT. CDR3 size: 15 residues. Trimming took off 2 bases at V and 7 bases at J, with 15 bases between the two ends. The CDR3 sequence is CASSDPGSARNEQFF. As DNA, the CDR3 is TGTGCCAGCAGTGACCCCGGGTCAGCCCGGAATGAGCAGTTCTTC.

The chain uses TRBV6-5 and TRBJ2-4, with a weak D call TRBD2 (5 bases). The CDR3 spans 13 residues. The germline V gene encodes CDR1 MNHEY and CDR2 SVGAGI. The germline V and J ends were trimmed by 7 bases and 2 bases, with 9 bases remaining between them. Written as DNA, the CDR3 is TGTGCCAGCACGTCGGGGTCCAAAAACATTCAGTACTTC. It is translated as CASTSGSKNIQYF.

This chain connects TRBV12-3 or TRBV12-4 to TRBJ1-5; TRBD1 aligns across 7 bases. With 6 bases clipped from V and 5 bases from J, the junction kept 4 bases outside the gene matches. This CDR3 is built from 13 residues. CDR3 loop: CASSGQDHQPQHF. The CDR3 DNA follows: TGTGCCAGCAGCGGACAGGACCATCAGCCCCAGCATTTT.

This sequence joins TRBV6-6 and TRBJ2-3, with 10 nucleotides matching TRBD1. Germline loops: CDR1 MNHNY, CDR2 SVGAGI (reference sequence). CDR3 size: 14 residues. Germline trimming cut 6 bases from V and 4 bases from J; bases unmatched to any gene: 4. The CDR3 sequence is CASSYGQGADTQYF. The CDR3 DNA sequence: TGTGCCAGCAGCTACGGACAGGGGGCAGATACGCAGTATTTT.

The chain combines TRBV6-5 with TRBJ1-4, with 7 bases that match TRBD1. Germline V gene lookup returns CDR1 MNHEY and CDR2 SVGAGI. This CDR3 region has 14 residues. The ends lost 6 bases at V and 8 bases at J; junction bases unmatched: 9. The CDR3 loop is CASRETGKLEKLFF. As DNA, the CDR3 is TGTGCCAGCAGGGAGACAGGGAAGTTGGAAAAACTGTTTTTT.

This clone is a singleton in its sample. In DNA, the CDR3 is TGTGCCAGCAGCTTTTGGACAGGGGGAAAAACTGAAGCTTTCTTT. Protein sequence: CASSFWTGGKTEAFF. This chain connects TRBV5-5 to TRBJ1-1; 10 bases are shared with TRBD1. The CDR3 contains 15 residues. In germline, CDR1 is SGHKS, CDR2 YYEKEE (reference sequence). V shed 2 bases, J shed 5 bases, and the junction held 6 bases outside the gene matches.

Only a few counts were recorded for this clone. The V and J genes are TRBV6-5 and TRBJ2-3; TRBD2 might be the D (5 bases). V lost 7 bases and J lost 2, with 13 bases in between. The CDR3 sequence is 14 residues long. Germline assignment: CDR1 MNHEY and CDR2 SVGAGI. CDR3 sequence (DNA): TGTGCCAGCATGAGGTGGACTTACACAGATACGCAGTATTTT. Its translation: CASMRWTYTDTQYF.

The V gene is TRBV3-1 (or the pseudogene TRBV3-2), the J gene TRBJ2-1; TRBD2 matches 10 bases. The CDR3 spans 17 residues. V was clipped by 7 bases and J by 5 bases; unmatched bases: 14. Per germline, CDR1 LGHDT and CDR2 YNNKEL (reference sequence). The CDR3, as DNA: TGTGCCAGCACTAAAAGCCAGCGGGGGGGATATCACAATGAGCAGTTCTTC. Translated, it gives CASTKSQRGGYHNEQFF.

The chain has TRBV28 and TRBJ1-1; the D is unclear. The CDR3 loop spans 13 amino acids. The germline V gene has CDR1 MDHEN and CDR2 SYDVKM. The V and J ends lost 2 bases and 1 base respectively, with 5 bases between them. The CDR3 DNA reads as TGTGCCAGCAGTTTACCGGGGAACACTGAAGCTTTCTTT. Translated, it gives CASSLPGNTEAFF.

The V gene is TRBV27, the J gene TRBJ2-3, with TRBD1 as a possible D gene (6 bases). Germline V gene data show CDR1 as MNHEY and CDR2 as SMNVEV (reference sequence). V was trimmed by 4 bases and J by 6 bases, leaving 17 bases between them. CDR3 length: 15 residues. DNA of the CDR3: TGTGCCAGCAGTTCTGGACAGCATGGAACGGATACGCAGTATTTT. This sequence encodes CASSSGQHGTDTQYF.

The chain employs TRBV18 and TRBJ1-1; unclear D gene. Trimming stripped 2 bases from V and 0 bases from J, with 7 bases between. The CDR3 is made up of 14 amino acids. Germline CDR1 is KGHSH and CDR2 is LQKENI. The CDR3 reads CASSPSQMNTEAFF. The CDR3 DNA reads as TGTGCCAGCTCACCATCACAGATGAACACTGAAGCTTTCTTT.

A single count supports this clone. The chain couples TRBV10-2 to TRBJ1-1; no clear D gene. V lost 6 bases, J lost 3 bases, and 14 bases lay in between. There are 14 residues in the CDR3. Germline V gene lookup returns CDR1 WSHSY and CDR2 SAAADI. CDR3 residues: CASREEYSYTEAFF. The CDR3 DNA is TGCGCCAGCAGGGAGGAATATAGTTACACTGAAGCTTTCTTT.

The J gene is TRBJ1-2, the V gene TRBV12-3 or TRBV12-4; 10 bases map to TRBD1. The CDR3 loop spans 13 amino acids. V shed 5 bases and J 6 bases; nucleotides not matched to a gene: 3. CDR3 residues: CASSKGQGHGYTF. The CDR3 region has the DNA TGTGCCAGCAGTAAGGGACAGGGGCATGGCTACACCTTC.

As DNA, the CDR3 is TGTGCCAGCAGCCAAGACTGGGACAGACACAACTATGGCTACACCTTC. It yields the protein CASSQDWDRHNYGYTF. The chain uses TRBV4-2 and TRBJ1-2; 7 bases fit TRBD1. Trimming cost V 0 bases and J 2 bases; bases outside gene matches: 6. CDR3 length: 16 residues. CDR1 is LGHNA, CDR2 YNFKEQ, per germline.

The V and J genes are TRBV5-1 and TRBJ2-6; D may be TRBD1 (6 bases). CDR1 and CDR2 from the germline V gene are SGHRS and YFSETQ. The CDR3 totals 16 residues. Trimming shortened V by 4 bases and J by 0 bases, and 11 bases separated the two germline ends. The CDR3 sequence is CASSAGQSSGANVLTF. The CDR3 DNA reads TGCGCCAGCAGCGCCGGACAGAGCTCTGGGGCCAACGTCCTGACTTTC.

The V gene is TRBV9, the J gene TRBJ1-4; no reliable D call. This CDR3 has 14 amino acids. The V end lost 0 bases, the J end lost 1 base, and 4 bases lay between the germline ends. CDR1 and CDR2 (germline): SGDLS, YYNGEE. The CDR3 is CASSVGQTNEKLFF. The CDR3 nucleotides are TGTGCCAGCAGCGTAGGGCAAACTAATGAAAAACTGTTTTTT.